This T cell receptor beta chain was captured by sequencing in a study of regulatory T cells in long-lasting Graves disease. Overall study context: It was over 5 years of antithyroid drugs, with positive TSH receptor antibodies, that meant persistent Graves' disease.

Study-wide findings and caveats: Preferential use of TRBV28, TRBJ1-2 and TRBJ2-5 was seen in persistent disease. Newly diagnosed Graves' patients exceeded persistent ones in TCR diversity.

CDR1 is MDHEN and CDR2 is SYDVKM in the germline V gene. The CDR3 covers 12 residues. V shed 5 bases and J 11 bases; nucleotides not matched to a gene: 8. The time point denotes: persistent/refractory GD, antithyroid drugs over 5 years with positive TRAb. PBMC-derived RNA was used for the TCR library. In regard to this clonotype: Its antigen is not known.

Both iRepertoire HTBI primers and Arm-PCR of CDR3 regions were used to build the TCR beta libraries. One entry per CDR3 protein, called by TCRdb with MiXCR from the multiplex PCR reads. This sample has 650,000 to 850,000 distinct CDR3 sequences, with 25% to 30% found just once. This sequence joins TRBV28 and TRBJ1-1; 7 nucleotides match TRBD1. The starting material was peripheral blood mononuclear cells (PBMCs), obtained when the disease was refractory, from a patient treated with antithyroid drugs. This sequence was found in a female donor with Graves disease. CDR3 sequence: CASSTRQGRAFF. The CDR3 bases are TGTGCCAGCAGTACCCGACAGGGTAGGGCTTTCTTT.